Each of the 2 T cell receptor beta chains below was sequenced from the same sample in a study of neoadjuvant anti-PD-1 for oral cavity cancer. Indicated time point: after neoadjuvant nivolumab, at surgical resection. Repertoires were generated with immunoSEQ multiplex PCR, while TCRdb's copy carries only in-frame clones and drops some. The sample records 20,000 to 30,000 clones, around 26% being singletons. The sequenced sample was tumor tissue, obtained after nivolumab (anti-PD-1) treatment. Receptor source: a person aged 35-79 years with oral cavity squamous cell carcinoma.

This clone was picked up a small number of times. The J gene is TRBJ2-5, the V gene TRBV20-1; unclear D gene. Trimming removed 3 bases from V and 3 bases from J, with 5 bases in between. CDR3 length: 11 residues. Germline loops: CDR1 DFQATT, CDR2 SNEGSKA (reference sequence). CDR3 protein: CSARLEETQYF. The DNA of the CDR3 is TGCAGTGCTAGGCTAGAAGAGACCCAGTACTTC.

This clone was seen more than once but under ten times. The V call is TRBV11-1, the J call TRBJ2-7, with D unresolved. Trimming shortened V by 1 base and J by 2 bases, and 3 bases separated the two germline ends. The CDR3 consists of 12 residues. Germline assignment: CDR1 SGHAT and CDR2 FQDESV (reference sequence). The CDR3 sequence is CASSLDTYEQYF. CDR3 bases: TGTGCCAGCAGCTTAGACACCTACGAGCAGTACTTC.